Following are 14 T cell receptor beta chains from one sample sequenced in a study of T cells in Graves' hyperthyroidism and ophthalmopathy. Amplification of TCR beta CDR3 regions was performed using RNA transcripts as template. First-round RT-PCR with HTBI primers amplified the TCR CDR3 region. TCRdb independently ran MiXCR on the multiplex PCR reads; one entry per CDR3 protein. The data contain more than 450,000 distinct CDR3 sequences, approximately 20% of them seen just once; the ten biggest clones take up 40% to 50%. Material for sequencing was blood. The receptor set was obtained from a man in his forties with Graves' ophthalmopathy.

The table lists this clonotype with many counts. This sequence joins TRBV6-2 or TRBV6-3 and TRBJ2-1, with 11 bases aligning to TRBD2. The CDR3 contains 14 residues. After removal of 6 bases from V and 5 bases from J, the junction contained 3 bases not matched to a gene. Looked up from germline, CDR1 is MNHEY and CDR2 is SVGEGT. As DNA, the CDR3 is TGTGCCAGCAGGCCGGGACTAGCGGACAATGAGCAGTTCTTC. Translated, it gives CASRPGLADNEQFF.

This clonotype was seen only a few times. V usage is TRBV2 and J usage is TRBJ2-1; the D gene is possibly TRBD2 (5 bases). Germline V CDR1 and CDR2: SNHLY, FYNNEI. The CDR3 sequence is 13 residues long. Trimming removed 5 bases from V and 5 bases from J, with 10 bases in between. CDR3 protein: CASSSGVNNEQFF. The CDR3 DNA is TGTGCCAGCAGTTCCGGGGTCAACAATGAGCAGTTCTTC.

This clonotype was counted between two and nine times. J is TRBJ2-1 and V is TRBV19, with TRBD2 matching over 11 bases. The CDR3 has 15 residues. V lost 6 bases, J lost 8 bases, and 9 bases stayed unmatched. Germline loops: CDR1 LNHDA, CDR2 SQIVND (reference sequence). The chain's CDR3 is CASRTLAGVRHEQFF. In DNA, the CDR3 is TGTGCCAGTAGGACACTAGCGGGAGTTAGGCATGAGCAGTTCTTC.

This clonotype came up many times. J is TRBJ1-2 and V is TRBV20-1, with TRBD1 matching over 7 bases. J was trimmed by 4 bases and V by 0 bases; bases with no gene match: 8. Germline V lookup: CDR1 DFQATT, CDR2 SNEGSKA (reference sequence). This CDR3 is 15 amino acids long. The CDR3, as DNA: TGCAGTGCTAGAGATGGCAGGGGGGCCGGCTATGGCTACACCTTC. Amino acid sequence: CSARDGRGAGYGYTF.

A few counts support this clonotype. The V and J genes are TRBV6-5 and TRBJ2-1, with D maybe TRBD2 (7 bases). Trimming took off 4 bases at V and 6 bases at J, with 22 bases between the two ends. CDR1 and CDR2 (germline): MNHEY, SVGAGI. The CDR3 covers 17 residues. The CDR3 DNA is TGTGCCAGCAGTTCCCCCGGGTGGGGGGGCCGGAGCAATGAGCAGTTCTTC. Translation gives CASSSPGWGGRSNEQFF.

This clonotype has a handful of counts. The chain joins TRBV7-3 to TRBJ2-1; 11 bases align to TRBD2. J was trimmed by 0 bases and V by 2 bases; bases with no gene match: 9. The CDR3 has 19 residues. Germline CDR1 SGHTA, CDR2 FQGTGA. The CDR3 is CASSLSGLAAKSSYNEQFF. CDR3 DNA: TGTGCCAGCAGCTTATCGGGACTAGCGGCAAAAAGCTCCTACAATGAGCAGTTCTTC.

This clonotype was picked up a small number of times. This sequence joins TRBV24-1 and TRBJ1-6; D remains unclear. The CDR3 contains 16 residues. Germline lookup yields CDR1 KGHDR and CDR2 SFDVKD. V dropped 0 bases and J dropped 1 base, with 6 bases sitting between them. The DNA of the CDR3 is TGTGCCACCAGTGATTTGCACGGATCCTATAATTCACCCCTCCACTTT. As protein: CATSDLHGSYNSPLHF.

This clonotype came up many times. The gene calls are TRBV7-2 and TRBJ2-7; 12 bases align to TRBD2. CDR3 size: 17 residues. V gave up 3 bases and J gave up 0 bases; unmatched junction bases: 6. The germline gives CDR1 SGHTA, CDR2 FQGNSA. CDR3 nucleotides: TGTGCCAGCAGCTTGGGACTAGCGGGCCAACCCTCCTACGAGCAGTACTTC. Translation gives CASSLGLAGQPSYEQYF.

This clonotype was observed many times. The CDR3 nucleotides are TGTGCCAGCAGCCGGGGACAGCTTCACACCGGGGAGCTGTTTTTT. Amino acids: CASSRGQLHTGELFF. The gene calls are TRBV7-8 and TRBJ2-2; 7 bases are a match to TRBD1. There are 15 residues in the CDR3. CDR1 is SGHVS and CDR2 is FQNEAQ in the germline V gene. V lost 5 bases and J lost 3; bases outside the gene matches: 6.

There are many counts of this clonotype. The gene calls are TRBV2 and TRBJ1-5; 7 nucleotides line up with TRBD1. The CDR3 length is 15 residues. V was clipped by 6 bases and J by 2 bases; unmatched bases: 7. Germline V gives CDR1 SNHLY, CDR2 FYNNEI. CDR3 in amino acids: CASRVDRVGNQPQHF. For the CDR3, the DNA is TGTGCCAGCAGAGTCGACAGGGTGGGCAATCAGCCCCAGCATTTT.

This sequence joins TRBV28 and TRBJ2-3, with TRBD2 identical over 7 bases. The CDR3 sequence is 13 residues long. V trimming: 10 bases; J trimming: 0 bases; junction bases outside the gene matches: 4. Germline assignment: CDR1 MDHEN and CDR2 SYDVKM. CDR3 amino acids: CATDGGSTDTQYF. The CDR3 DNA is TGTGCCACCGACGGGGGGAGCACAGATACGCAGTATTTT.

The rearrangement uses TRBV2 and TRBJ2-5, with 7 bases fitting TRBD2. The length of the CDR3 is 14 residues. Germline V lookup: CDR1 SNHLY, CDR2 FYNNEI. J was trimmed by 4 bases and V by 8 bases; bases with no gene match: 10. For the CDR3, the DNA is TGTGCCAGCGGGGGGGGGAGCAGGAGAGAGACCCAGTACTTC. Translated, it gives CASGGGSRRETQYF.

This clonotype was seen many times. V is TRBV9 and J is TRBJ2-3, with D hard to call. CDR3 length: 15 residues. Germline V gene sequence: CDR1 SGDLS, CDR2 YYNGEE. The V end lost 4 bases, the J end lost 6 bases, and 18 bases lay between the germline ends. The CDR3 is CASSPLLASPDTQYF. In nucleotides, the CDR3 is TGTGCCAGCAGCCCCCTTCTTGCGAGCCCCGATACGCAGTATTTT.

The chain joins TRBV20-1 to TRBJ1-2, with 8 bases aligning to TRBD1. The CDR3 has 14 amino acids. Per the germline V gene, CDR1 is DFQATT and CDR2 is SNEGSKA (reference sequence). V lost 1 base, J lost 2 bases, and 3 bases stayed unmatched. As DNA, the CDR3 is TGCAGTGCTAGAGGGGGACAGGTGAACTATGGCTACACCTTC. This translates into CSARGGQVNYGYTF.